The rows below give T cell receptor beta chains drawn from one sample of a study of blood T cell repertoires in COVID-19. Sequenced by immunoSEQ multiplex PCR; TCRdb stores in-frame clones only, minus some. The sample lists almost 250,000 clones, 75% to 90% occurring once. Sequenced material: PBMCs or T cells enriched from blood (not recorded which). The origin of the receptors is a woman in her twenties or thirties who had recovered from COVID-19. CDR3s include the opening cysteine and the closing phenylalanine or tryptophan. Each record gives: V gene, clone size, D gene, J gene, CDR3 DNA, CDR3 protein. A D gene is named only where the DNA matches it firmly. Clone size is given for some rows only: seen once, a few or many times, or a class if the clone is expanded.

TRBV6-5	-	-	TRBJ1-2	TGTGCCAGCAGGTTCTCCGGGAAGGAAGATGGCTACACCTTC	CASRFSGKEDGYTF
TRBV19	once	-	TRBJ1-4	TGTGCCAGTAGTACCTCAGGGGTGAATCGTGAAAAACTGTTTTTT	CASSTSGVNREKLFF
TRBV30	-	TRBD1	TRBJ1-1	TGTGCCTGGAGGGGGACAGGGGGGAACACTGAAGCTTTCTTT	CAWRGTGGNTEAFF
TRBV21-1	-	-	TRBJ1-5	TGTGCCAGCAGCAAAGAGGTACCCGGGGTCGGACAGAATCAGCCCCAGCATTTT	CASSKEVPGVGQNQPQHF
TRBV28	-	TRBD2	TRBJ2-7	TGTGCCAGCAGTTTAACTGGAGCGGGAGTGGTCGAGCAGTACTTC	CASSLTGAGVVEQYF
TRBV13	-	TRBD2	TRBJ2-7	TGTGCCAGCAGCCGGGAGGGCTCCTACGAGCAGTACTTC	CASSREGSYEQYF
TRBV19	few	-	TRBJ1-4	TGTGCCAGTAAGGAGGTGCCGCCTAATGAAAAACTGTTTTTT	CASKEVPPNEKLFF
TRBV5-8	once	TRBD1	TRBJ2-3	TGTGCCAGCAGCTTGGGGGCCCCGACAGGGAGATGGACAGATACGCAGTATTTT	CASSLGAPTGRWTDTQYF
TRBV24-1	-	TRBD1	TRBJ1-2	TGTGCCACCAGAACAGGGGACGGAGGCTACACCTTC	CATRTGDGGYTF
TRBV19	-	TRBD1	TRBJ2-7	TGTGCCAGTAGTATAGATCTGGGCCTGGACAGGTCCCCGCTTGACGACTACGAGCAGTACTTC	CASSIDLGLDRSPLDDYEQYF
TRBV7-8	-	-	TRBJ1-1	TGTGCCAGCAGCCCTATGAACACTGAAGCTTTCTTT	CASSPMNTEAFF
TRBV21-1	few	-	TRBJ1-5	TGTGCCAGCAGCGGGACAGGGAGCAATCAGCCCCAGCATTTT	CASSGTGSNQPQHF
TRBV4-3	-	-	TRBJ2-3	TGCGCCAGCAGCCAAGATTCCCCCGCTAGTACCGTAATGCATACGCAGTATTTT	CASSQDSPASTVMHTQYF
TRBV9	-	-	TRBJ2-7	TGTGCCAGCAGCGTAGGGTATAGCTCCTACGAGCAGTACTTC	CASSVGYSSYEQYF
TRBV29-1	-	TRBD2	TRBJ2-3	TGCAGCGTTGAGAAAGCCGCTTGGGGACGCGGGAGGGGTAGTACAGATACGCAGTATTTT	CSVEKAAWGRGRGSTDTQYF
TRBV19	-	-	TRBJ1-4	TGTGCCAGTAGTAGACAGCTTACTAATGAAAAACTGTTTTTT	CASSRQLTNEKLFF
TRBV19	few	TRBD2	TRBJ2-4	TGTGCCAGTAGTTATAGACTAGCGGGAGGGCCGGGTTACATTCAGTACTTC	CASSYRLAGGPGYIQYF
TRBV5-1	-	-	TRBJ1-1	TGCGCCAGCAGTCTTGACAGAGAAGCTTTCTTT	CASSLDREAFF
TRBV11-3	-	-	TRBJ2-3	TGTGCCAGCAGCTTAGGCCAGGCCTCAGATACGCAGTATTTT	CASSLGQASDTQYF
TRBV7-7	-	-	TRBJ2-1	TGTGCTAGCAGCTTAGGGGGAGGGGGGAACAATGAGCAGTTCTTC	CASSLGGGGNNEQFF
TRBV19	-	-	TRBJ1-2	TGTGCCAGTAGTATTTCCCATAACTATGGCTACACCTTC	CASSISHNYGYTF
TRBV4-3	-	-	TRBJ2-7	TGCGCCAGCAGCCAAGTTGTGGGAGGCTTCTACGAGCAGTACTTC	CASSQVVGGFYEQYF
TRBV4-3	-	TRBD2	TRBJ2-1	TGCGCCAGCAGCCCGATATCCGGGACTAGGCAGTTCTTC	CASSPISGTRQFF
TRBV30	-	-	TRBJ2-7	TGTGCCTGGGCCAGCGATGTCCCATCCTACGAGCAGTACTTC	CAWASDVPSYEQYF
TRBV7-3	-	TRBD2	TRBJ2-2	TGTGCCAGCAGCTTATTACCCGGGAGGGTCGGGGAGCTGTTTTTT	CASSLLPGRVGELFF
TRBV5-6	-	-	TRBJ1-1	TGTGCCAGCAGCTTGGCCTTGGGAGACACTGAAGCTTTCTTT	CASSLALGDTEAFF
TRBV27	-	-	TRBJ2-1	TGTGCCAGGGGCTTTATCTACGATGAGCAGTTCTTC	CARGFIYDEQFF
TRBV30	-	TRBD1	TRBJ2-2	TGTGCCAGTCGACAGGGGGCCAGCACCGGGGAGCTGTTTTTT	CASRQGASTGELFF
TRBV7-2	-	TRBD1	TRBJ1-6	TGTGCCAGCAGCTTAGTGGGGACAGGGAATTCACCCCTCCACTTT	CASSLVGTGNSPLHF
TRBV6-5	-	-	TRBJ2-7	TGTGCCAGCACTCGGGGCTACGAGCAGTACTTC	CASTRGYEQYF
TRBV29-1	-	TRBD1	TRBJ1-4	TGCAGCGCAGACCCGGGACAGGGGGGTGAAAAACTGTTTTTT	CSADPGQGGEKLFF
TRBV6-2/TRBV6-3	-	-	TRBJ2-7	TGTGCCAGCAGTTACTTAACTTCAGGAGGTCTTAAGACCTACGAGCAGTACTTC	CASSYLTSGGLKTYEQYF
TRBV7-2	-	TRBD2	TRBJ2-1	TGTGCCACCTCGGAGTGGACTAGCGTTTACAATGAGCAGTTCTTC	CATSEWTSVYNEQFF
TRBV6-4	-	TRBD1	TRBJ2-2	TGTGCCAGTGGGACAGATTTCACCGGGGAGCTGTTTTTT	CASGTDFTGELFF
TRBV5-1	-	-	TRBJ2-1	TGCGCCAGCAGCCCGTACCCGGGGGATGAGCAGTTCTTC	CASSPYPGDEQFF
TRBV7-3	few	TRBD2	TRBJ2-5	TGTGCCAGCAGCTTCAGCGGGAGGGCCGAGGAGACCCAGTACTTC	CASSFSGRAEETQYF
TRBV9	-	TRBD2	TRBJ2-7	TGTGCCAGCAGTCCGGGAGGGAGCTCCTACGAGCAGTACTTC	CASSPGGSSYEQYF
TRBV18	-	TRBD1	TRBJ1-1	TGTGCCAGCTCATCCACAAACAGACAGGGCGGACACACTGAAGCTTTCTTT	CASSSTNRQGGHTEAFF
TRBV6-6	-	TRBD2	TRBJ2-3	TGTGCCAGCGCAGCGGGAGGTTCGACAGATACGCAGTATTTT	CASAAGGSTDTQYF
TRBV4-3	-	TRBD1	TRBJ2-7	TGCGCCAGCAGCCAAGATGAAGGGGGCGGCTACGAGCAGTACTTC	CASSQDEGGGYEQYF
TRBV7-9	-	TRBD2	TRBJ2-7	TGTGCCAGCAGCTTGACTAGCGGGAGCTACGAGCAGTACTTC	CASSLTSGSYEQYF
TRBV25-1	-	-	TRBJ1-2	TGTGCCAGCAGTGAAGGGGGGGCAGGGGATGAAAACTATGGCTACACCTTC	CASSEGGAGDENYGYTF
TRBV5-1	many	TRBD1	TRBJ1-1	TGCGCCAGCAGCGGTGAGACGGGACAGGGGGGTTATTGGAACACTGAAGCTTTCTTT	CASSGETGQGGYWNTEAFF
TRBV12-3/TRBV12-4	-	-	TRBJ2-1	TGTGCCAGCAGGCTCGGGAGCGGGAATGAGCAGTTCTTC	CASRLGSGNEQFF
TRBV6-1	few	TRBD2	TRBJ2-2	TGTGCCAGCAGTGAAGCGCTTGTAGCGGGAGCCGGGGAGCTGTTTTTT	CASSEALVAGAGELFF
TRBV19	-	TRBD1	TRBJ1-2	TGTGCCAGTACCATCGGGACAGGACCTACTAACTATGGCTACACCTTC	CASTIGTGPTNYGYTF
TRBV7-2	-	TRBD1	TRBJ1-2	TGTGCCAGCAGCTTCCATTTCGGGGGTCAAGGGACAGAGATCTATGGCTACACCTTC	CASSFHFGGQGTEIYGYTF
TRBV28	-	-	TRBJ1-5	TGTGCCAGCACCCTCCCCTCTCAGCCCCAGCATTTT	CASTLPSQPQHF
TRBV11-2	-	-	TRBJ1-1	TGTGCCAGCAGCCCACGGACGGGACTGGACACTGAAGCTTTCTTT	CASSPRTGLDTEAFF
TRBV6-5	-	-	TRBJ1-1	TGTGCCAGCAGAAATGGGAGGGGGACCACTGAAGCTTTCTTT	CASRNGRGTTEAFF
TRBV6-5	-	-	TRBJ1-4	TGTGCCAGCAGCCCGGGGCGGGGTATGAGTGAAAAACTGTTTTTT	CASSPGRGMSEKLFF
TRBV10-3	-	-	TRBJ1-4	TGTGCCATCAGTGGAGGGGGGGGAGAGGATGAAAAACTGTTTTTT	CAISGGGGEDEKLFF
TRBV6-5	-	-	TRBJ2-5	TGTGCCAGCAGTTACTCCGAGGCCCAAGAGACCCAGTACTTC	CASSYSEAQETQYF
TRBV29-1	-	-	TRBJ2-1	TGCAGCGCAGAAACAGGACAGTCCGACCACAATGAGCAGTTCTTC	CSAETGQSDHNEQFF
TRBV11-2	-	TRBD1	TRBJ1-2	TGTGCCAGCAGACGGCCAGGACAGGGTATTTCGGCTAACTATGGCTACACCTTC	CASRRPGQGISANYGYTF
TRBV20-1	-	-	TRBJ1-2	TGCAGTGCTAGAGATCTGGGCTACACCTTC	CSARDLGYTF
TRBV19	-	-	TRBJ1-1	TGTGCCAGTAGTATGGCCAACCGGAACACTGAAGCTTTCTTT	CASSMANRNTEAFF
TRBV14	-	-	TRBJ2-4	TGTGCCAGCAGCCAAGCTAACATTCAGTACTTC	CASSQANIQYF
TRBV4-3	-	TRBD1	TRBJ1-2	TGCGCCAGCAGCCAAGAGAGGGGGCATGGCTACACCTTC	CASSQERGHGYTF
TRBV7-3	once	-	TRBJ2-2	TGTGCCAGCAGACAGGGCCCCAACACCGGGGAGCTGTTTTTT	CASRQGPNTGELFF